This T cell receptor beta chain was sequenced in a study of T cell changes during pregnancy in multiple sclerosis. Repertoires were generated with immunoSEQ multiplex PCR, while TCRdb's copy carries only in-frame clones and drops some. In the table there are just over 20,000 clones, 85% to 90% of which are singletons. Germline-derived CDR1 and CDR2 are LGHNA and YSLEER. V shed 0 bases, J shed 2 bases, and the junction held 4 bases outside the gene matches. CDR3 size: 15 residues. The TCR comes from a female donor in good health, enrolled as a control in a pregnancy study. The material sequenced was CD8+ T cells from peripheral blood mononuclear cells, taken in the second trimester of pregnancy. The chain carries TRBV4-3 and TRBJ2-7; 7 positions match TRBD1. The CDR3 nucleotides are TGCGCCAGCAGCCAAGAAAGGGGGCTAGCCTACGAGCAGTACTTC. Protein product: CASSQERGLAYEQYF.